A single sample is the source of the 18 T cell receptor beta chains below, sequenced in a study of cytomegalovirus exposure and HLA in healthy donors. TCRdb keeps only in-frame clones here, not all; method: immunoSEQ multiplex PCR. This table has roughly 330,000 clones, around 87% appearing once. What was sequenced was PBMCs. All receptors derive from a young woman in good health and CMV-seropositive.

This clone appeared a single time. This chain links TRBV15 with TRBJ2-3; unclear D gene. Germline V lookup: CDR1 LNHNV, CDR2 YYDKDF (reference sequence). Trimming cost V 5 bases and J 4 bases, with 10 bases left between them. The CDR3 is 13 amino acids. CDR3 nucleotide sequence: TGTGCCACCAGCTCCAGAGTCGCAGATACGCAGTATTTT. Residues: CATSSRVADTQYF.

This clone was recorded a few times. This chain connects TRBV13 to TRBJ2-2; 7 bases are a match to TRBD1. The CDR3 has 16 amino acids. CDR1 and CDR2 from the germline V gene are PRHDT and FYEKMQ (reference sequence). J was trimmed by 0 bases and V by 3 bases; bases with no gene match: 4. The CDR3 sequence: CASSFPTGTNTGELFF. The CDR3 DNA reads as TGTGCCAGCAGCTTCCCGACAGGGACGAACACCGGGGAGCTGTTTTTT.

This rearrangement joins TRBV4-1 to TRBJ1-2; no clear D. Germline-derived CDR1 and CDR2 are MGHRA and YSYEKL. CDR3 length: 15 residues. V was shortened by 1 base and J by 4 bases, with 13 bases between the two germline ends. The CDR3 loop is CASSQGPTKGYGYTF. CDR3 in DNA: TGCGCCAGCAGCCAAGGACCTACAAAGGGCTATGGCTACACCTTC.

The chain joins TRBV27 to TRBJ1-2; perhaps TRBD1 as D (6 bases). Per germline, CDR1 MNHEY and CDR2 SMNVEV (reference sequence). Trimming removed 0 bases at V and 2 bases at J, with 13 bases between. The CDR3 covers 16 residues. CDR3 bases: TGTGCCAGCAGTTTATCTTTCGACAGGTCCAACTATGGCTACACCTTC. This translates into CASSLSFDRSNYGYTF.

V usage is TRBV27 and J usage is TRBJ1-1; no reliable D call. Germline CDR1 and CDR2: MNHEY and SMNVEV (reference sequence). The V end lost 4 bases, the J end lost 1 base, and 13 bases lay between the germline ends. The CDR3 length is 15 residues. CDR3: CASSSALGRNTEAFF. The CDR3 DNA reads as TGTGCCAGCAGTTCAGCCCTAGGACGGAACACTGAAGCTTTCTTT.

The chain combines TRBV10-3 with TRBJ1-1; the D is unclear. CDR1 is ENHRY, CDR2 SYGVKD, per germline. The V end was cut by 10 bases, the J end by 7 bases, with 16 bases between. The CDR3 extends over 12 amino acids. Written as DNA, the CDR3 is TGTGCCAGCTCGCTAGGAACAGTTGAAGCTTTCTTT. It encodes CASSLGTVEAFF.

The chain recombines TRBV5-6 with TRBJ2-3; D uncertain. The V gene lost 0 bases and the J gene lost 4 bases, with 3 bases spanning the gap. Germline CDR1 is SGHDT and CDR2 is YYEEEE. The CDR3 consists of 12 residues. Here the CDR3 DNA reads TGTGCCAGCAGCTTGGGTTCAGATACGCAGTATTTT. It yields the protein CASSLGSDTQYF.

This chain uses TRBV18 with TRBJ1-2, with 8 bases matching TRBD1. The CDR3 extends over 14 amino acids. The V gene end was trimmed by 3 bases and the J gene end by 4 bases; junction bases not matched to a gene: 4. The germline V gene encodes CDR1 KGHSH and CDR2 LQKENI. DNA of the CDR3: TGTGCCAGCTCACCTAGGGACAGGCGCTATGGCTACACCTTC. Translating it yields CASSPRDRRYGYTF.

There are a few counts of this clone. The chain recombines TRBV20-1 with TRBJ1-1; D is uncertain. The CDR3 contains 11 residues. The V gene lost 2 bases and the J gene lost 1 base, with 2 bases spanning the gap. Germline V CDR1 and CDR2: DFQATT, SNEGSKA (reference sequence). The CDR3 spells CSARQNTEAFF. The CDR3 coding sequence is TGCAGTGCTAGACAGAACACTGAAGCTTTCTTT.

The V call is TRBV11-2, the J call TRBJ2-3, with TRBD2 as a possible D gene (7 bases). CDR1 and CDR2 from the germline V gene are SGHAT and FQNNGV. This CDR3 spans 14 amino acids. Trimming shortened V by 5 bases and J by 4 bases, and 13 bases separated the two germline ends. CDR3 sequence: CASSQGGVSDTQYF. DNA for the CDR3: TGTGCCAGCAGCCAAGGGGGGGTGTCAGATACGCAGTATTTT.

The chain joins TRBV4-3 to TRBJ2-3; 7 bases fit TRBD2. The CDR3 has 16 residues. Trimming cost V 0 bases and J 0 bases; bases outside gene matches: 3. Germline lookup yields CDR1 LGHNA and CDR2 YSLEER. CDR3 DNA sequence: TGCGCCAGCAGCCAAGAACTAGCGAGGAGCACAGATACGCAGTATTTT. Its protein product is CASSQELARSTDTQYF.

The V and J genes are TRBV30 and TRBJ1-5; D unresolved. Germline lookup yields CDR1 GTSNPN and CDR2 SVGIG (reference sequence). The CDR3 covers 14 residues. V was cut by 3 bases and J by 2 bases, with 11 bases left in between. CDR3 sequence reads: CAWSPRRGNQPQHF. CDR3 bases: TGTGCCTGGAGCCCAAGGAGGGGCAATCAGCCCCAGCATTTT.

The CDR3 sequence is CASSQRLGLVSEQYF. The CDR3 coding sequence is TGTGCCAGCAGCCAAAGACTAGGTCTTGTTAGCGAGCAGTACTTC. V is TRBV7-3 and J is TRBJ2-7; a possible D gene is TRBD2 (6 bases). Trimming shortened V by 5 bases and J by 6 bases, and 20 bases separated the two germline ends. The CDR3 has 15 residues. Germline V lookup: CDR1 SGHTA, CDR2 FQGTGA.

This rearrangement joins TRBV27 to TRBJ2-7; D possibly matches TRBD1 or TRBD2 (5 bases each). This CDR3 has 16 residues. Trimming shortened V by 8 bases and J by 2 bases, and 22 bases separated the two germline ends. Germline V gene data show CDR1 as MNHEY and CDR2 as SMNVEV (reference sequence). The CDR3 DNA follows: TGTGCCAGCTCAAACACGATCGGGACGTCTGCCTACGAGCAGTACTTC. Translating it yields CASSNTIGTSAYEQYF.

V gene TRBV10-3 combines with J gene TRBJ1-5; D remains unclear. The CDR3 is made up of 15 amino acids. Germline V CDR1 and CDR2: ENHRY, SYGVKD. V gave up 4 bases and J gave up 2 bases, with 12 bases separating them. CDR3 DNA sequence: TGTGCCATCAGTGCGTCGGTAATAGGCAATCAGCCCCAGCATTTT. Encoded protein: CAISASVIGNQPQHF.

V usage is TRBV9 and J usage is TRBJ2-3; no definite D call. V dropped 0 bases and J dropped 4 bases, with 6 bases sitting between them. The CDR3 loop spans 13 amino acids. Germline V gene sequence: CDR1 SGDLS, CDR2 YYNGEE. The CDR3 coding sequence is TGTGCCAGCAGCGTAGTGACTGCAGATACGCAGTATTTT. It codes for CASSVVTADTQYF.

The chain recombines TRBV21-1 with TRBJ2-7. TRBV21-1 is termed a pseudogene. This CDR3 has 15 residues. CDR3 in DNA: TGTGCCAGCAGCAAAGTAGGCAGGGACGACTACGAGCAGTACTTC. It specifies CASSKVGRDDYEQYF.

The chain combines TRBV4-1 with TRBJ1-1; a weak D match, TRBD1 (6 bases). This CDR3 region has 14 residues. CDR1 MGHRA and CDR2 YSYEKL come from the germline V gene. V lost 3 bases and J lost 2, with 10 bases in between. CDR3 amino acids: CASSHRTDNTEAFF. The CDR3 DNA is TGCGCCAGCAGCCACCGGACAGACAACACTGAAGCTTTCTTT.